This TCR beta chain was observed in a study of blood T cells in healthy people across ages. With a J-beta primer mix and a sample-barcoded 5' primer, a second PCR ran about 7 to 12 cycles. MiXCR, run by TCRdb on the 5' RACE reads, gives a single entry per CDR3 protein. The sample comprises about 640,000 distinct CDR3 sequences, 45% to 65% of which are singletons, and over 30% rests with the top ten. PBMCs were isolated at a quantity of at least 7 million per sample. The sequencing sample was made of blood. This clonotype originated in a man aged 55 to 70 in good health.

Here the CDR3 reads CASSLGPGYYGYTF. As DNA, the CDR3 is TGTGCCAGCAGTCTGGGACCGGGGTACTATGGCTACACCTTC. This chain joins TRBV27 and TRBJ1-2, with D possibly matching TRBD1 (5 bases). CDR3 length equals 14 residues. Germline lookup yields CDR1 MNHEY and CDR2 SMNVEV (reference sequence). V dropped 5 bases and J dropped 3 bases, with 13 bases sitting between them.